The 32 T cell receptor beta chains below come from one sample, sequenced in a study of long-term antiretroviral therapy in people with HIV. With survey level as its setting, the immunoSEQ assay was v3.0. TCRdb's table, derived via immunoSEQ multiplex PCR, lists solely in-frame clones and lacks some. Of 2,500 to 3,000 clones in the sample, about four fifths were seen once. The sample here was unsorted PBMCs, taken 0.4 years before starting antiretroviral therapy. The receptors come from a woman aged 40-49 years with HIV.

V is TRBV7-2 and J is TRBJ1-2; D might be TRBD1 (6 bases). Germline values: CDR1 SGHTA, CDR2 FQGNSA. The CDR3 runs 16 residues. V lost 2 bases and J 1 base, leaving 14 bases between the germline ends. The CDR3 region is CASSLRGGQINYGYTF. The CDR3 nucleotides are TGTGCCAGCAGCTTACGGGGGGGCCAAATTAACTATGGCTACACCTTC.

The V gene is TRBV7-2, the J gene TRBJ2-2; D is ambiguous. V lost 2 bases to trimming and J lost 2 bases, with 9 bases between them. The CDR3 length is 15 residues. Germline V gives CDR1 SGHTA, CDR2 FQGNSA. The CDR3 DNA follows: TGTGCCAGCAGCTTACGGCAACGAAACACCGGGGAGCTGTTTTTT. This encodes CASSLRQRNTGELFF.

This clone was detected a few times. The gene calls are TRBV7-8 and TRBJ2-7; D is unclear. CDR1 and CDR2 from the germline V gene are SGHVS and FQNEAQ. V shed 5 bases and J shed 6 bases, with 17 bases lying between them. The CDR3 is made up of 14 amino acids. The CDR3 nucleotides are TGTGCCAGCAGCGCCCCTCCCGAATGGGGCGAGCAGTACTTC. Residues: CASSAPPEWGEQYF.

The J gene is TRBJ2-5, the V gene TRBV6-1, with a weak D call TRBD2 (6 bases). This CDR3 is built from 15 residues. Trimming removed 8 bases at V and 3 bases at J, with 19 bases between. Germline CDR1 reads MNHNS; CDR2 reads SASEGT. CDR3 loop: CASVRGGGVEETQYF. In DNA form, the CDR3 reads TGTGCCAGCGTTCGGGGAGGAGGGGTGGAAGAGACCCAGTACTTC.

This rearrangement joins TRBV28 to TRBJ2-1; no definite D call. Germline CDR1 reads MDHEN; CDR2 reads SYDVKM. The CDR3 consists of 14 residues. Trimming took 2 bases from V and 3 from J, leaving 8 bases between them. This CDR3 is CASSLMALYNEQFF. CDR3 coding DNA: TGTGCCAGCAGTTTAATGGCGCTCTACAATGAGCAGTTCTTC.

This clone was counted a few times. The chain links TRBV5-4 to TRBJ2-7, with 10 bases lining up with TRBD1. The V gene's germline CDR1 is SGHNT and CDR2 YYREEE (reference sequence). J gave up 6 bases and V 4 bases, and 4 bases lay outside the gene matches. This CDR3 is 13 amino acids long. DNA for the CDR3: TGTGCCAGCAGCCGGGACAGGGGCGGCGAGCAGTACTTC. This sequence encodes CASSRDRGGEQYF.

V and J are TRBV29-1 and TRBJ2-7, with D tentatively TRBD2 (5 bases). The CDR3 runs 13 residues. CDR1 and CDR2 from the germline V gene are SQVTM and ANQGSEA. V shed 4 bases and J shed 0 bases, with 10 bases lying between them. CDR3 amino acids: CSVVWENSYEQYF. The CDR3, as DNA: TGCAGCGTTGTATGGGAGAACTCCTACGAGCAGTACTTC.

V is TRBV27 and J is TRBJ2-2; the D gene could be TRBD1 or TRBD2 (7 bases each). This CDR3 is 16 amino acids long. V was clipped by 1 base and J by 6 bases, with 15 bases between them. CDR1 and CDR2 (germline): MNHEY, SMNVEV (reference sequence). CDR3 nucleotides: TGTGCCAGCAGTTTATATGGGCAGGGGGGGGCCGGGGAGCTGTTTTTT. This encodes CASSLYGQGGAGELFF.

V usage is TRBV11-2 and J usage is TRBJ1-1; 9 nucleotides agree with TRBD1. This CDR3 is 14 amino acids long. V lost 5 bases to trimming and J lost 1 base; unmatched junction nucleotides: 2. CDR1 and CDR2 (germline): SGHAT, FQNNGV. In nucleotides, the CDR3 is TGTGCCAGCAGCCCACAGGGGGCGAACACTGAAGCTTTCTTT. It specifies CASSPQGANTEAFF.

CDR3 DNA sequence: TGTGCCAGCAGTTACATGGGCGGGACCTACAATGAGCAGTTCTTC. It encodes CASSYMGGTYNEQFF. The genes are TRBV6-5 and TRBJ2-1; D is possibly TRBD2 (6 bases). The V and J ends lost 2 bases and 2 bases respectively, with 10 bases between them. Germline assignment: CDR1 MNHEY and CDR2 SVGAGI. The CDR3 length is 15 residues.

V gene TRBV2 combines with J gene TRBJ2-7; TRBD2 matches 7 bases. Germline V gene lookup returns CDR1 SNHLY and CDR2 FYNNEI. This CDR3 contains 15 residues. V was clipped by 9 bases and J by 6 bases; unmatched bases: 17. CDR3: CASQEWSGTNREQYF. In DNA form, the CDR3 reads TGTGCCAGTCAGGAATGGAGCGGGACGAATCGCGAGCAGTACTTC.

This chain connects TRBV5-1 to TRBJ1-4, with 10 bases lining up with TRBD1. This CDR3 comprises 17 residues. With V trimmed by 3 bases and J by 2 bases, 7 bases remained unmatched. CDR1 and CDR2 (germline): SGHRS, YFSETQ. CDR3 bases: TGCGCCAGCAGCTCGACAGGGGGCGGTTTGACTAATGAAAAACTGTTTTTT. Translated, it gives CASSSTGGGLTNEKLFF.

V gene TRBV4-1 combines with J gene TRBJ2-7; TRBD2 aligns across 9 bases. Germline-derived CDR1 and CDR2 are MGHRA and YSYEKL. The CDR3 is made up of 16 amino acids. With 0 bases clipped from V and 4 bases from J, the junction kept 7 bases outside the gene matches. CDR3 loop: CASSQETSGSPYEQYF. The CDR3 nucleotides read TGCGCCAGCAGCCAAGAGACTAGCGGCTCACCTTACGAGCAGTACTTC.

This clone has a single count. The rearrangement joins TRBV7-9 to TRBJ1-1; TRBD1 aligns across 7 bases. The CDR3 length is 15 residues. V was pared by 3 bases and J by 1 base, with 5 bases of the junction left unmatched. Germline V gene lookup returns CDR1 SEHNR and CDR2 FQNEAQ (reference sequence). In DNA form, the CDR3 reads TGTGCCAGCAGCTTCCTGACAGGGCCGAACACTGAAGCTTTCTTT. Its protein is CASSFLTGPNTEAFF.

This clone occurred a few times. This chain joins TRBV2 and TRBJ1-1; D is ambiguous. Trimming shortened V by 2 bases and J by 0 bases, and 4 bases separated the two germline ends. Per germline, CDR1 SNHLY and CDR2 FYNNEI. The CDR3 loop spans 13 amino acids. Here the CDR3 reads CASSEQLNTEAFF. DNA of the CDR3: TGTGCCAGCAGTGAACAATTGAACACTGAAGCTTTCTTT.

V and J are TRBV4-1 and TRBJ2-1; 10 bases are a match to TRBD2. The trim removed 4 bases at V and 0 bases at J, leaving 18 bases unmatched. The V gene's germline CDR1 is MGHRA and CDR2 YSYEKL. The CDR3 is 21 amino acids. CDR3: CASSPRLSSGRSVSSYNEQFF. The CDR3 DNA reads TGCGCCAGCAGCCCACGACTGAGTAGCGGGAGGTCCGTTAGCTCCTACAATGAGCAGTTCTTC.

The V call is TRBV5-1, the J call TRBJ2-6; 9 bases map to TRBD1. With 4 bases clipped from V and 2 bases from J, the junction kept 16 bases outside the gene matches. Germline loops: CDR1 SGHRS, CDR2 YFSETQ. The CDR3 spans 20 residues. Written as DNA, the CDR3 is TGCGCCAGCAGCCCCCGCGTTACGGGACAGGGTCTTCCTGGGGCCAACGTCCTGACTTTC. Its protein is CASSPRVTGQGLPGANVLTF.

This chain links TRBV27 with TRBJ1-2; possible D gene TRBD1, 6 bases. The germline V and J ends were trimmed by 2 bases and 5 bases, with 12 bases remaining between them. Germline-derived CDR1 and CDR2 are MNHEY and SMNVEV (reference sequence). The CDR3 runs to 14 residues. CDR3 bases: TGTGCCAGCAGTTTAAGGGGGGCTGATTATGGCTACACCTTC. This translates into CASSLRGADYGYTF.

This chain connects TRBV11-2 to TRBJ2-1; the D is unclear. Trimming took off 2 bases at V and 2 bases at J, with 7 bases between the two ends. The CDR3 is 14 residues long. Germline lookup yields CDR1 SGHAT and CDR2 FQNNGV. The CDR3: CASSLLSAYNEQFF. CDR3 DNA sequence: TGTGCCAGCAGCTTATTGTCAGCCTACAATGAGCAGTTCTTC.

This clone occurred once. The rearrangement uses TRBV7-3 and TRBJ2-3, with a possible D match to TRBD2 (5 bases). The V and J ends lost 5 bases and 0 bases respectively, with 24 bases between them. The CDR3 spans 19 residues. CDR1 and CDR2 (germline): SGHTA, FQGTGA. CDR3 DNA: TGTGCCAGCAGCCCTAATGAGGGAGCCCCTTTCAAAAGCACAGATACGCAGTATTTT. It is translated as CASSPNEGAPFKSTDTQYF.

This chain connects TRBV7-2 to TRBJ2-5; 8 nucleotides align to TRBD2. Germline CDR1 is SGHTA and CDR2 is FQGNSA. The CDR3 extends over 16 amino acids. V shed 0 bases and J 2 bases; nucleotides not matched to a gene: 5. CDR3 residues: CASSLAVASGQETQYF. In DNA form, the CDR3 reads TGTGCCAGCAGCTTAGCTGTGGCTAGCGGGCAAGAGACCCAGTACTTC.

The rearrangement joins TRBV19 to TRBJ1-2; D is possibly TRBD1 (6 bases). CDR1 and CDR2 from the germline V gene are LNHDA and SQIVND (reference sequence). The V end was cut by 5 bases, the J end by 6 bases, with 16 bases between. There are 14 residues in the CDR3. This CDR3 is CASSSPPGAHGYTF. CDR3 nucleotides: TGTGCCAGTAGTTCACCCCCAGGGGCCCATGGCTACACCTTC.

The rearrangement links TRBV12-5 to TRBJ2-7, with D tentatively TRBD2 (6 bases). Deletions cut 1 base from V and 3 bases from J, with 16 bases between. The CDR3 length is 16 residues. Germline values: CDR1 LGHNT, CDR2 FRNRAP. CDR3 DNA sequence: TGTGCTAGTGGTTTGGGAGGGGCGGGGACTTACTACGAGCAGTACTTC. Amino acid sequence: CASGLGGAGTYYEQYF.

This clone has a handful of counts. CDR3 amino acids: CASSGDRASYGYTF. Here the CDR3 DNA reads TGTGCCAGTAGTGGGGACAGGGCGTCCTATGGCTACACCTTC. The V call is TRBV19, the J call TRBJ1-2; 9 nucleotides match TRBD1. The V gene end was trimmed by 5 bases and the J gene end by 4 bases; junction bases not matched to a gene: 5. The germline V gene encodes CDR1 LNHDA and CDR2 SQIVND (reference sequence). This CDR3 is built from 14 residues.

The V and J genes are TRBV7-2 and TRBJ1-1, with TRBD1 matching over 9 bases. CDR3 length equals 14 residues. J gave up 4 bases and V 5 bases, and 5 bases lay outside the gene matches. Germline V gene lookup returns CDR1 SGHTA and CDR2 FQGNSA. This CDR3 is CASSGTGWGTEAFF. The CDR3 nucleotides read TGTGCCAGCAGCGGGACAGGGTGGGGCACTGAAGCTTTCTTT.

CDR3 sequence: CASSLEEVGEAFF. Written as DNA, the CDR3 is TGTGCCAGCAGCTTAGAGGAGGTTGGTGAAGCTTTCTTT. The chain uses TRBV5-5 and TRBJ1-1; D is undetermined. Germline CDR1 SGHKS, CDR2 YYEKEE (reference sequence). Trimming removed 2 bases from V and 7 bases from J, with 12 bases in between. The CDR3 totals 13 residues.

The genes are TRBV6-5 and TRBJ2-1; D unclear. Trimming pared 4 bases from V and 0 bases from J, leaving 10 bases between. Germline lookup yields CDR1 MNHEY and CDR2 SVGAGI. This CDR3 is built from 15 residues. This CDR3 is CASSSTRSSYNEQFF. CDR3 DNA sequence: TGTGCCAGCAGTTCCACCCGGAGCTCCTACAATGAGCAGTTCTTC.

The rearrangement joins TRBV14 to TRBJ2-5; D not certain. V gave up 4 bases and J gave up 1 base, with 16 bases separating them. Germline CDR1 reads SGHDN; CDR2 reads FVKESK. The CDR3 is 16 residues long. The CDR3 region is CASSLSLRLGQETQYF. Here the CDR3 DNA reads TGTGCCAGCAGCCTAAGCCTTAGGTTGGGCCAAGAGACCCAGTACTTC.

The chain uses TRBV7-9 and TRBJ2-1; D is uncertain. Germline CDR1 SEHNR, CDR2 FQNEAQ (reference sequence). V was trimmed by 4 bases and J by 0 bases, leaving 7 bases between them. The CDR3 runs 14 residues. CDR3 in amino acids: CASSSPRSYNEQFF. CDR3 in DNA: TGTGCCAGCAGCTCCCCCCGCTCCTACAATGAGCAGTTCTTC.

The chain is built from TRBV7-9 and TRBJ2-1, with D tentatively TRBD1 (5 bases). Germline V CDR1 and CDR2: SEHNR, FQNEAQ (reference sequence). The CDR3 length is 13 residues. Trimming removed 4 bases from V and 5 bases from J, with 9 bases in between. In DNA, the CDR3 is TGTGCCAGCAGCTCGACAGTCCACAATGAGCAGTTCTTC. Protein sequence: CASSSTVHNEQFF.

V is TRBV4-2 and J is TRBJ1-3; D gene unclear. The germline V and J ends were trimmed by 2 bases and 2 bases, with 7 bases remaining between them. This CDR3 is built from 14 residues. CDR1 is LGHNA and CDR2 is YNFKEQ in the germline V gene. This chain's CDR3 is CASSQPETGNTIYF. The CDR3 nucleotides read TGTGCCAGCAGCCAACCCGAAACTGGAAACACCATATATTTT.

In its sample, this clone was seen a few times. V and J are TRBV30 and TRBJ2-1; 9 bases are a match to TRBD2. CDR3 length: 16 residues. Germline V lookup: CDR1 GTSNPN, CDR2 SVGIG (reference sequence). Trimming at V came to 0 bases and at J to 2 bases, leaving 5 bases not matched to a gene. The DNA for the CDR3 is TGTGCCTGGAGTGTACCCAGCGGGAGGACCTACAATGAGCAGTTCTTC. Protein: CAWSVPSGRTYNEQFF. Looking up the rest from reference TRBV30 and TRBJ2-1 gives the full variable domain: SQTIHQWPATLVQPVGSPLSLECTVEGTSNPNLYWYRQAAGRGLQLLFYSVGIGQISSEVPQNLSASRPQDRQFILSSKKLLLSDSGFYLCAWSVPSGRTYNEQFFGPGTRLTVL.